One sample yielded the 16 T cell receptor beta chains listed below, sequenced in a study of cytomegalovirus exposure and HLA in healthy donors. The PCR had 60 Vbeta and 13 Jbeta primers. Here immunoSEQ multiplex PCR was the method, and the copy in TCRdb shows in-frame clones only, minus some. The table has about 140,000 clones, 77% seen once. The sample taken for sequencing was PBMCs. These receptors all come from a female donor in good health and CMV-seronegative.

This clone was seen just once. V is TRBV6-5 and J is TRBJ2-3; 8 bases agree with TRBD1. The germline CDR1 and CDR2 sequences are MNHEY and SVGAGI. CDR3 size: 15 residues. J lost 6 bases, V lost 7 bases, and 12 bases had no gene match. CDR3 nucleotide sequence: TGTGCCAGCACCCGCAACACAGGGGGAGCGGATACGCAGTATTTT. It encodes CASTRNTGGADTQYF.

This chain uses TRBV18 with TRBJ1-2; D perhaps matches TRBD1 (5 bases). V dropped 4 bases and J dropped 2 bases, with 17 bases sitting between them. Germline values: CDR1 KGHSH, CDR2 LQKENI. The CDR3 spans 16 residues. As DNA, the CDR3 is TGTGCCAGCTCACTGACCGACAGCAGCCTGAACTATGGCTACACCTTC. Its protein is CASSLTDSSLNYGYTF.

CDR3 nucleotides: TGTGCCAGCAGCGTAGCCTCGCGGGGTTTCAAAAGGAACACCGGGGAGCTGTTTTTT. It encodes CASSVASRGFKRNTGELFF. The rearrangement uses TRBV9 and TRBJ2-2, with TRBD2 as a possible D gene (6 bases). This CDR3 contains 19 residues. The V end was cut by 0 bases, the J end by 1 base, with 19 bases between. Germline loops: CDR1 SGDLS, CDR2 YYNGEE.

About this clone: The same CDR3 arises from other DNA sequences in this sample as well. The gene calls are TRBV6-5 and TRBJ2-2; possible D gene TRBD2, 6 bases. Germline-derived CDR1 and CDR2 are MNHEY and SVGAGI. Trimming took 5 bases from V and 3 from J, leaving 13 bases between them. This CDR3 comprises 15 residues. The CDR3 coding sequence is TGTGCCAGCAGTCTGACTAGTTGGGACACCGGGGAGCTGTTTTTT. Residues: CASSLTSWDTGELFF.

The chain carries TRBV7-9 and TRBJ1-2, with D hard to call. Between the trimmed V and J ends, which lost 7 bases and 5 bases, there was a span of 14 bases. The CDR3 has 13 residues. CDR1 and CDR2 from the germline V gene are SEHNR and FQNEAQ (reference sequence). CDR3 coding DNA: TGTGCCAGCATTCGCCGCGGAAATTATGGCTACACCTTC. Amino acids: CASIRRGNYGYTF.

V usage is TRBV5-5 and J usage is TRBJ1-1; no clear D gene. This CDR3 spans 13 amino acids. Germline CDR1 SGHKS, CDR2 YYEKEE (reference sequence). V lost 0 bases and J lost 11, with 14 bases in between. The CDR3 loop reads CASSLEDVRVAFF. CDR3 nucleotide sequence: TGTGCCAGCAGCTTGGAGGATGTGCGGGTGGCTTTCTTT.

The rearrangement joins TRBV18 to TRBJ2-1, with D possibly matching TRBD1 (6 bases). Germline V gene sequence: CDR1 KGHSH, CDR2 LQKENI. V was shortened by 4 bases and J by 14 bases, with 21 bases between the two germline ends. This CDR3 has 14 amino acids. CDR3 coding DNA: TGTGCCAGCTCACTACGGACAGAAGTTACCCACGAGTTCTTC. Translation: CASSLRTEVTHEFF.

The V gene is TRBV19, the J gene TRBJ2-3, with a possible D match to TRBD1 (5 bases). Trimming cost V 3 bases and J 6 bases, with 13 bases left between them. CDR3 length: 14 amino acids. Germline V CDR1 and CDR2: LNHDA, SQIVND (reference sequence). CDR3 residues: CASSIPPPGDTQYF. CDR3 DNA: TGTGCCAGTAGTATCCCCCCCCCAGGGGATACGCAGTATTTT.

The gene calls are TRBV9 and TRBJ2-1, with TRBD2 matching 7 bases. The CDR3 loop spans 16 amino acids. J lost 1 base, V lost 0 bases, and 4 bases had no gene match. Germline values: CDR1 SGDLS, CDR2 YYNGEE. The CDR3 DNA follows: TGTGCCAGCAGCGTAGGCATTAGCGGGTCCTACAATGAGCAGTTCTTC. Residues: CASSVGISGSYNEQFF. The entire variable domain, with the rest obtained from reference TRBV9 and TRBJ2-1, is as follows: DSGVTQTPKHLITATGQRVTLRCSPRSGDLSVYWYQQSLDQGLQFLIQYYNGEERAKGNILERFSAQQFPDLHSELNLSSLELGDSALYFCASSVGISGSYNEQFFGPGTRLTVL.

This clone appeared many times. The chain couples TRBV5-1 to TRBJ2-2; weak D call: TRBD2 (6 bases). V was pared by 10 bases and J by 4 bases, with 11 bases between. Germline V gene lookup returns CDR1 SGHRS and CDR2 YFSETQ. The length of the CDR3 is 12 residues. In DNA, the CDR3 is TGCGCCTCGATGGGGGGCACCGGGGAGCTGTTTTTT. Residues: CASMGGTGELFF.

This chain connects TRBV11-3 to TRBJ2-3; maybe TRBD1 (5 bases). Germline-derived CDR1 and CDR2 are SGHNT and YENEEA. Trimming cost V 5 bases and J 9 bases, with 15 bases left between them. CDR3 length equals 13 residues. The CDR3 DNA is TGTGCCAGCAGCCAAGGTAGAAGGACAACGCAGTATTTT. This translates into CASSQGRRTTQYF.

The V call is TRBV6-5, the J call TRBJ2-7, with D perhaps TRBD1 (6 bases). The germline V and J ends were trimmed by 2 bases and 1 base, with 12 bases remaining between them. The germline V gene encodes CDR1 MNHEY and CDR2 SVGAGI. The CDR3 is 15 amino acids. CDR3 loop: CASSYRDTNSYEQYF. DNA of the CDR3: TGTGCCAGCAGTTACAGGGACACAAATTCCTACGAGCAGTACTTC.

V gene TRBV7-6 combines with J gene TRBJ2-1; 11 nucleotides line up with TRBD2. Germline V gives CDR1 SGHVS, CDR2 FNYEAQ. The CDR3 runs to 18 residues. The J segment lost 4 bases and the V segment lost 4 bases, leaving 12 bases of the junction unmatched. The CDR3: CASSSGRSGRVAYNEQFF. The CDR3 bases are TGTGCCAGCAGCTCCGGCCGTAGCGGGAGGGTCGCTTACAATGAGCAGTTCTTC.

The chain employs TRBV5-1 and TRBJ2-1; 8 bases agree with TRBD2. The V gene's germline CDR1 is SGHRS and CDR2 YFSETQ. The CDR3 contains 15 residues. Germline trimming cut 0 bases from V and 8 bases from J; bases unmatched to any gene: 7. The DNA of the CDR3 is TGCGCCAGCAGCTTGGCTAGCGGGCCCGCGGATGAGCAGTTCTTC. It translates to CASSLASGPADEQFF. Variable domain in full (rest from reference TRBV5-1 and TRBJ2-1): KAGVTQTPRYLIKTRGQQVTLSCSPISGHRSVSWYQQTPGQGLQFLFEYFSETQRNKGNFPGRFSGRQFSNSRSEMNVSTLELGDSALYLCASSLASGPADEQFFGPGTRLTVL.

The chain employs TRBV11-1 and TRBJ1-1; TRBD1 agrees at 8 bases. The germline gives CDR1 SGHAT, CDR2 FQDESV (reference sequence). V dropped 5 bases and J dropped 4; count of bases not matched to a gene: 18. The CDR3 loop spans 18 amino acids. CDR3 DNA: TGTGCCAGCAGCCCGGCAAAAATATACCAGGGACAGGTCACTGAAGCTTTCTTT. Protein product: CASSPAKIYQGQVTEAFF.

The J gene is TRBJ2-7, the V gene TRBV2; 9 positions agree with TRBD2. Trimming at V came to 7 bases and at J to 7 bases, leaving 17 bases not matched to a gene. This CDR3 has 16 residues. Germline CDR1 SNHLY, CDR2 FYNNEI. The CDR3 DNA sequence: TGTGCCAGCACCGGTGAAGCGGGAGGTGGGGATGTAGAGCAGTACTTC. Residues: CASTGEAGGGDVEQYF.